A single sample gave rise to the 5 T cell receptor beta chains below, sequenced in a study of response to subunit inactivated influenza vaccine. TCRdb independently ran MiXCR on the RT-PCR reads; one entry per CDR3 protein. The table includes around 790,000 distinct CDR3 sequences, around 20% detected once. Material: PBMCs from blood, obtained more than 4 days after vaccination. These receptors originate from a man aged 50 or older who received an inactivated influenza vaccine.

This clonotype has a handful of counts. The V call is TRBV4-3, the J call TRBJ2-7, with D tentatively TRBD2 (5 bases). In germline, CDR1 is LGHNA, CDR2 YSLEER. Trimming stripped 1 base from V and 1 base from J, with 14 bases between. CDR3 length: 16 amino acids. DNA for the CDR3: TGCGCCAGCAGCCAAGTACTATCTAGCAGGTCCTACGAGCAGTACTTC. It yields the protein CASSQVLSSRSYEQYF.

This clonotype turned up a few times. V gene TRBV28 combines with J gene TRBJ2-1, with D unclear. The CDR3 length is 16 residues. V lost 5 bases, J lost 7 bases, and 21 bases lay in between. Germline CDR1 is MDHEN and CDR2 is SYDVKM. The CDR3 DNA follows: TGTGCCAGCAGTCGACCGAAGTTCCGGGTCAGAAATGAGCAGTTCTTC. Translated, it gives CASSRPKFRVRNEQFF.

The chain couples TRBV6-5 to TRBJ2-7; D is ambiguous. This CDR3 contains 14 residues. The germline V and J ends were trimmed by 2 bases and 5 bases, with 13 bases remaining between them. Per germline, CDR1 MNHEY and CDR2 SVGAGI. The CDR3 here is CASSYDPSGDEQYF. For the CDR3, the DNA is TGTGCCAGCAGTTACGATCCGTCGGGCGACGAGCAGTACTTC.

CDR3 bases: TGTGCCAGCAGTAAATACGTATCGGGACTAGAGGGCGGGGAGCTGTTTTTT. Its translation: CASSKYVSGLEGGELFF. The chain links TRBV2 to TRBJ2-2; 8 nucleotides match TRBD2. Per germline, CDR1 SNHLY and CDR2 FYNNEI. Trimming took 5 bases from V and 7 from J; bases not matched to a gene: 15. The CDR3 totals 17 residues. Variable domain in full (rest from reference TRBV2 and TRBJ2-2): EPEVTQTPSHQVTQMGQEVILRCVPISNHLYFYWYRQILGQKVEFLVSFYNNEISEKSEIFDDQFSVERPDGSNFTLKIRSTKLEDSAMYFCASSKYVSGLEGGELFFGEGSRLTVL.

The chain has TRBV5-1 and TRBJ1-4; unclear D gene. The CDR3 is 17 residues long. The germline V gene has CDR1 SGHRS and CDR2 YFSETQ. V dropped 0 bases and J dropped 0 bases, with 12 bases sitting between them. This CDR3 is CASSLGKGWTTNEKLFF. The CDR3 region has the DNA TGCGCCAGCAGCTTGGGAAAGGGCTGGACAACTAATGAAAAACTGTTTTTT. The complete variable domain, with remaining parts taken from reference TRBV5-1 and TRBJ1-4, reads KAGVTQTPRYLIKTRGQQVTLSCSPISGHRSVSWYQQTPGQGLQFLFEYFSETQRNKGNFPGRFSGRQFSNSRSEMNVSTLELGDSALYLCASSLGKGWTTNEKLFFGSGTQLSVL.